The 27 T cell receptor beta chains given below trace back to one sample, sequenced in a study of shared clonotypes between healthy human individuals. Assay used: immunoSEQ multiplex PCR; TCRdb lists only in-frame clones, some missing. This sample has about 2.4 million clones, with more than 80% found just once. The sample taken for sequencing was naive CD4+ T cells sorted from blood. Indicated subset: CD45RA+ positively selected. Receptors were obtained from a man aged 18 to 29 in good health.

The chain joins TRBV5-1 to TRBJ1-4; D is unresolved. Germline CDR1 and CDR2: SGHRS and YFSETQ. The CDR3 totals 12 residues. V gave up 2 bases and J gave up 7 bases, with 6 bases separating them. CDR3 loop: CASSFDLEKLFF. DNA of the CDR3: TGCGCCAGCAGCTTCGACCTTGAAAAACTGTTTTTT.

V usage is TRBV25-1 and J usage is TRBJ1-3, with 7 bases aligning to TRBD1. This CDR3 contains 15 residues. The ends lost 7 bases at V and 4 bases at J; junction bases unmatched: 10. Per the germline V gene, CDR1 is MGHDK and CDR2 is SYGVNS. In DNA form, the CDR3 reads TGTGCCAGCATGGTGACAGGGCTCCCGGGAAACACCATATATTTT. Amino acid sequence: CASMVTGLPGNTIYF.

Concerning this clone itself: Other DNA variants within this sample encode the same CDR3. This chain connects TRBV7-8 to TRBJ1-1; D gene ambiguous. CDR3 length equals 14 residues. V was trimmed by 1 base and J by 1 base, leaving 7 bases between them. Germline CDR1 and CDR2: SGHVS and FQNEAQ. CDR3 in DNA: TGTGCCAGCAGCTTAGGGGTGGGGAACACTGAAGCTTTCTTT. This translates into CASSLGVGNTEAFF.

The J gene is TRBJ1-4, the V gene TRBV19; D possibly corresponds to TRBD1 (6 bases). The CDR3 is 16 residues long. V lost 7 bases and J lost 0, with 15 bases in between. Germline V CDR1 and CDR2: LNHDA, SQIVND (reference sequence). The CDR3 DNA sequence: TGTGCCAGTACCTCGGAGGGACACGCAACTAATGAAAAACTGTTTTTT. Amino acid sequence: CASTSEGHATNEKLFF.

The rearrangement joins TRBV28 to TRBJ1-4, with TRBD1 identical over 8 bases. V trimming: 6 bases; J trimming: 12 bases; junction bases outside the gene matches: 9. The CDR3 has 13 amino acids. Germline V CDR1 and CDR2: MDHEN, SYDVKM. This CDR3 is CASSPQGARELFF. The DNA for the CDR3 is TGTGCCAGCAGCCCCCAGGGGGCGAGGGAACTGTTTTTT.

This sequence joins TRBV11-2 and TRBJ2-1; 7 bases fit TRBD2. This CDR3 region has 16 residues. The germline V gene has CDR1 SGHAT and CDR2 FQNNGV. With 2 bases clipped from V and 2 bases from J, the junction kept 6 bases outside the gene matches. The CDR3 coding sequence is TGTGCCAGCAGCTTATTAAGCGGGATCGCCTACAATGAGCAGTTCTTC. Residues: CASSLLSGIAYNEQFF.

The chain carries TRBV18 and TRBJ1-5, with TRBD1 identical over 7 bases. The CDR3 contains 15 residues. Germline V gene sequence: CDR1 KGHSH, CDR2 LQKENI. The trim removed 2 bases at V and 3 bases at J, leaving 4 bases unmatched. The CDR3 region is CASSPKTGFNQPQHF. In DNA, the CDR3 is TGTGCCAGCTCACCAAAGACAGGGTTCAATCAGCCCCAGCATTTT.

This sequence joins TRBV19 and TRBJ1-2, with 12 bases that match TRBD1. The length of the CDR3 is 17 residues. Unmatched junction bases numbered 12, after V lost 8 bases and J lost 2 bases. CDR1 and CDR2 (germline): LNHDA, SQIVND (reference sequence). The CDR3 DNA follows: TGTGCCAGTGCATTGATTGGGACAGGGGGCTTGAACTATGGCTACACCTTC. It is translated as CASALIGTGGLNYGYTF.

This clone was counted a single time. This sequence joins TRBV5-1 and TRBJ1-5; 7 bases are shared with TRBD1. Per the germline V gene, CDR1 is SGHRS and CDR2 is YFSETQ. Germline trimming cut 9 bases from V and 1 base from J; bases unmatched to any gene: 4. The length of the CDR3 is 13 residues. The CDR3 region is CATGTVSNQPQHF. CDR3 coding DNA: TGCGCCACCGGGACAGTAAGCAATCAGCCCCAGCATTTT.

This clone was seen more than once but under ten times. The chain employs TRBV4-1 and TRBJ2-7; no firm D call. V lost 1 base to trimming and J lost 2 bases, with 12 bases between them. Germline CDR1 reads MGHRA; CDR2 reads YSYEKL. This CDR3 contains 15 residues. The CDR3: CASSQGSIGPYEQYF. CDR3 bases: TGCGCCAGCAGCCAAGGAAGTATCGGGCCCTACGAGCAGTACTTC.

The chain has TRBV7-2 and TRBJ1-2, with no clear D. With 1 base removed from V and 4 bases from J, the gap between germline ends came to 10 bases. The germline V gene encodes CDR1 SGHTA and CDR2 FQGNSA. The CDR3 consists of 14 residues. Here the CDR3 reads CASSLGGLFYGYTF. Written as DNA, the CDR3 is TGTGCCAGCAGCTTAGGCGGGCTATTCTATGGCTACACCTTC. Combining the CDR3 with reference TRBV7-2 and TRBJ1-2 gives the whole variable domain GAGVSQSPSNKVTEKGKDVELRCDPISGHTALYWYRQSLGQGLEFLIYFQGNSAPDKSGLPSDRFSAERTGGSVSTLTIQRTQQEDSAVYLCASSLGGLFYGYTFGSGTRLTVV.

In its sample, this clone was seen a few times. CDR3 bases: TGTGCCAGCAGTCCACAAAGACAGTTCTCTGGAAACACCATATATTTT. Translated, it gives CASSPQRQFSGNTIYF. The chain employs TRBV2 and TRBJ1-3, with D perhaps TRBD1 (5 bases). Germline-derived CDR1 and CDR2 are SNHLY and FYNNEI. The CDR3 runs 16 residues. Deletions cut 5 bases from V and 0 bases from J, with 14 bases between.

The CDR3 loop reads CAFQTVSYEQYF. In DNA form, the CDR3 reads TGTGCCTTTCAGACAGTCTCCTACGAGCAGTACTTC. The rearrangement uses TRBV30 and TRBJ2-7; weak D call: TRBD1 (5 bases). V was clipped by 7 bases and J by 0 bases, with 10 bases between them. The CDR3 consists of 12 residues. CDR1 GTSNPN and CDR2 SVGIG come from the germline V gene (reference sequence).

This clone was recorded only once. The genes are TRBV2 and TRBJ2-5; possibly TRBD2 for D (5 bases). Trimming cost V 3 bases and J 9 bases, with 11 bases left between them. Germline V gene sequence: CDR1 SNHLY, CDR2 FYNNEI. CDR3 length equals 12 residues. The CDR3 region is CASSEEVGSQYF. CDR3 in DNA: TGTGCCAGCAGTGAGGAGGTGGGGTCCCAGTACTTC.

This clone appeared a single time. This chain connects TRBV9 to TRBJ1-3; the D gene is possibly TRBD1 (5 bases). The germline CDR1 and CDR2 sequences are SGDLS and YYNGEE. V shed 3 bases and J shed 3 bases, with 13 bases lying between them. The CDR3 extends over 15 amino acids. CDR3 loop: CASSEGTGYGNTIYF. The CDR3, as DNA: TGTGCCAGCAGCGAAGGGACTGGCTATGGAAACACCATATATTTT.

The chain is built from TRBV2 and TRBJ1-1; TRBD1 might be the D (6 bases). Between the trimmed V and J ends, which lost 6 bases and 2 bases, there was a span of 13 bases. The CDR3 extends over 14 amino acids. Germline assignment: CDR1 SNHLY and CDR2 FYNNEI. The CDR3, as DNA: TGTGCCAGCAGGACAGAACAGGGTAACACTGAAGCTTTCTTT. Its translation: CASRTEQGNTEAFF.

The rearrangement uses TRBV5-4 and TRBJ1-2; perhaps TRBD1 as D (5 bases). V was shortened by 4 bases and J by 4 bases, with 17 bases between the two germline ends. CDR3 length: 15 residues. CDR1 is SGHNT and CDR2 is YYREEE in the germline V gene (reference sequence). The CDR3 DNA reads TGTGCCAGCAGCGAAGGGGCGGCCGGGAGCTATGGCTACACCTTC. It yields the protein CASSEGAAGSYGYTF.

This sequence joins TRBV5-4 and TRBJ2-5, with D possibly matching TRBD2 (5 bases). Judging by the DNA end, TRBJ2-7 fits better; the J call may be wrong. The germline V gene has CDR1 SGHNT and CDR2 YYREEE (reference sequence). The CDR3 extends over 15 amino acids. CDR3 residues: CASSLPGGQAYEQYF. CDR3 in DNA: TGTGCCAGCAGCTTGCCGGGCGGGCAGGCCTACGAGCAGTACTTC.

In regard to this clone: The germline gene is not matched at one end of the junction; a read error may be the cause. CDR3 residues: CASSLEVDRQFNQPQHF. CDR3 sequence (DNA): TGTGCTAGCAGCTTAGAGGTGGACAGGCAATTCAATCAGCCCCAGCATTTT. The gene calls are TRBV7-7 and TRBJ1-5; 7 bases map to TRBD1. The CDR3 has 17 residues. The V gene's germline CDR1 is SSHAT and CDR2 FNYEAQ (reference sequence).

As for this clone: Additional DNA sequences in this sample encode the identical CDR3. V is TRBV19 and J is TRBJ2-5, with D uncertain. This CDR3 has 14 residues. V shed 1 base and J shed 2 bases, with 8 bases lying between them. Germline V CDR1 and CDR2: LNHDA, SQIVND (reference sequence). CDR3 region: CASSIAARQETQYF. CDR3 sequence (DNA): TGTGCCAGTAGTATAGCGGCCAGGCAAGAGACCCAGTACTTC.

V usage is TRBV7-2 and J usage is TRBJ1-2; unclear D gene. The V end lost 5 bases, the J end lost 3 bases, and 10 bases lay between the germline ends. CDR1 and CDR2 from the germline V gene are SGHTA and FQGNSA. The CDR3 length is 13 residues. The CDR3 DNA reads TGTGCCAGCAGCAACGACCGGCACTATGGCTACACCTTC. Translation gives CASSNDRHYGYTF.

The genes are TRBV5-1 and TRBJ1-4; TRBD1 matches 8 bases. Germline CDR1 reads SGHRS; CDR2 reads YFSETQ. The CDR3 consists of 16 residues. The ends lost 0 bases at V and 7 bases at J; junction bases unmatched: 8. CDR3: CASSLEAGGESEKLFF. CDR3 DNA: TGCGCCAGCAGCTTGGAGGCAGGGGGCGAGAGTGAAAAACTGTTTTTT. Looking up the rest from reference TRBV5-1 and TRBJ1-4 gives the full variable domain: KAGVTQTPRYLIKTRGQQVTLSCSPISGHRSVSWYQQTPGQGLQFLFEYFSETQRNKGNFPGRFSGRQFSNSRSEMNVSTLELGDSALYLCASSLEAGGESEKLFFGSGTQLSVL.

The chain couples TRBV6-5 to TRBJ1-2, with D tentatively TRBD1 (5 bases). This CDR3 comprises 13 residues. Germline loops: CDR1 MNHEY, CDR2 SVGAGI. V lost 4 bases, J lost 8 bases, and 14 bases lay in between. The CDR3 DNA sequence: TGTGCCAGCAGTTCCCTACAGGAACACGGCTACACCTTC. This encodes CASSSLQEHGYTF.

The rearrangement links TRBV18 to TRBJ1-4; possibly TRBD1 for D (5 bases). The CDR3 totals 15 residues. The ends were cut back, 0 bases at V and 8 bases at J, with 13 bases in the middle. The germline V gene has CDR1 KGHSH and CDR2 LQKENI. For the CDR3, the DNA is TGTGCCAGCTCACCACCGGGACTAGGAGGAGAAAAACTGTTTTTT. Translating gives CASSPPGLGGEKLFF. Full variable domain (outside the CDR3, taken from reference TRBV18 and TRBJ1-4): NAGVMQNPRHLVRRRGQEARLRCSPMKGHSHVYWYRQLPEEGLKFMVYLQKENIIDESGMPKERFSAEFPKEGPSILRIQQVVRGDSAAYFCASSPPGLGGEKLFFGSGTQLSVL.

The chain has TRBV7-9 and TRBJ2-5; 10 nucleotides align to TRBD1. Trimming at V came to 5 bases and at J to 7 bases, leaving 4 bases not matched to a gene. Germline CDR1 SEHNR, CDR2 FQNEAQ (reference sequence). The CDR3 has 13 residues. CDR3 sequence (DNA): TGTGCCAGCAGCCCCGGGACAGGGGTGACCCAGTACTTC. Protein sequence: CASSPGTGVTQYF.

The rearrangement links TRBV27 to TRBJ2-6, with no clear D. Trimming took 3 bases from V and 2 from J, leaving 5 bases between them. The CDR3 runs 14 residues. Germline V gene lookup returns CDR1 MNHEY and CDR2 SMNVEV (reference sequence). CDR3 bases: TGTGCCAGCAGTTTGATTCCTGGGGCCAACGTCCTGACTTTC. Protein product: CASSLIPGANVLTF.

The chain has TRBV20-1 and TRBJ2-3; D ambiguous. The length of the CDR3 is 10 residues. Germline assignment: CDR1 DFQATT and CDR2 SNEGSKA (reference sequence). This CDR3 reads CSSKRDTQYF. The CDR3 nucleotides are TGCAGCAGTAAAAGAGATACGCAGTATTTT.